This TCR beta chain was retrieved from a study of blood T cell repertoires in COVID-19. This table comes from immunoSEQ multiplex PCR, and its TCRdb copy is limited to in-frame clones, with some not included. The data contain about 170,000 clones, 83% of them seen just once; the ten biggest clones take up 3.6%. Material: PBMCs or T cells enriched from blood (not recorded which). This sequence was found in a woman between 45 and 65 years old in a cohort exposed to, infected with or recovered from COVID-19 (not recorded which).

The CDR3 protein is CASSPTGGSTEAFF. The CDR3 DNA sequence: TGTGCCAGCTCACCGACCGGGGGGAGCACTGAAGCTTTCTTT. The chain combines TRBV18 with TRBJ1-1, with D perhaps TRBD1 (5 bases). Germline V gene sequence: CDR1 KGHSH, CDR2 LQKENI. This CDR3 has 14 residues. V was pared by 3 bases and J by 4 bases, with 12 bases between.